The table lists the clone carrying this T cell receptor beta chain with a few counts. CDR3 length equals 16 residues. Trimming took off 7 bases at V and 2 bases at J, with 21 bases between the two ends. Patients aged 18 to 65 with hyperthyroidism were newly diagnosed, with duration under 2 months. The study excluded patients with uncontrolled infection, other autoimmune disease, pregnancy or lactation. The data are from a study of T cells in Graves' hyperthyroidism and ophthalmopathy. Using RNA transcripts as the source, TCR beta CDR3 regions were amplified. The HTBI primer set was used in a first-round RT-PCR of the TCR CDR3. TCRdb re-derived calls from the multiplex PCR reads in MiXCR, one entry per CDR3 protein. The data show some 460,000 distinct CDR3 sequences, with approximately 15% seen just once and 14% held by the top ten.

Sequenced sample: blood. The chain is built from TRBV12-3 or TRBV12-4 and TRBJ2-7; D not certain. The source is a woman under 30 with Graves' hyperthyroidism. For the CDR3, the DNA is TGTGCCAGCACCTCTCGAGACACGGAACAACCCTACGAGCAGTACTTC. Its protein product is CASTSRDTEQPYEQYF.